The 23 T cell receptor beta chains below all came from one sample that was sequenced in a study of CD8+CD57+ T cells in acquired aplastic anemia. TCR beta VDJ combinations and CDR3 sequences were profiled from genomic DNA. TCRdb used MiXCR to reprocess the reads, holding one entry per CDR3 protein. The sample includes some 98,000 distinct CDR3 sequences, around 62% of them seen just once. The authors sequenced patients whose flow cytometry had shown CD8+CD57+ cell expansion. Sequenced input: sorted CD4+, CD8+, or CD8+CD57+ T cells (not recorded which) from PBMCs. All receptors derive from a human donor with aplastic anemia.

The chain combines TRBV20-1 with TRBJ1-3; D is unresolved. Germline CDR1 reads DFQATT; CDR2 reads SNEGSKA (reference sequence). The length of the CDR3 is 13 residues. Trimming removed 2 bases from V and 0 bases from J, with 5 bases in between. The CDR3 nucleotides are TGCAGTGCTAGAAACCCCTCTGGAAACACCATATATTTT. Residues: CSARNPSGNTIYF.

The chain links TRBV5-4 to TRBJ2-5; 12 positions agree with TRBD2. The CDR3 length is 16 residues. The germline V gene encodes CDR1 SGHNT and CDR2 YYREEE (reference sequence). Losses at the gene ends were 4 bases for V and 5 bases for J; bases not matched to a gene: 9. The chain's CDR3 is CASSVLAGGPLETQYF. CDR3 nucleotides: TGTGCCAGCAGCGTTCTAGCGGGAGGGCCTTTGGAGACCCAGTACTTC.

This clonotype was seen at least ten times. This chain links TRBV6-5 with TRBJ2-1, with D perhaps given as TRBD1 or TRBD2 (5 bases each). Germline V gene lookup returns CDR1 MNHEY and CDR2 SVGAGI. The CDR3 is 13 amino acids. Trimming took off 0 bases at V and 9 bases at J, with 9 bases between the two ends. CDR3 bases: TGTGCCAGCAGTTACTCCGGGGCGAGTGAGCAGTTCTTC. Protein sequence: CASSYSGASEQFF.

This sequence joins TRBV29-1 and TRBJ2-1; 9 positions match TRBD2. The V and J ends lost 1 base and 7 bases, in that order; junction bases with no gene match: 5. Germline CDR1 SQVTM, CDR2 ANQGSEA. The length of the CDR3 is 14 residues. The chain's CDR3 is CSVEGGGARNEQFF. CDR3 nucleotide sequence: TGCAGCGTTGAAGGCGGGGGGGCAAGGAATGAGCAGTTCTTC.

The chain is built from TRBV7-8 and TRBJ1-2; 8 bases match TRBD1. CDR1 and CDR2 (germline): SGHVS, FQNEAQ. V lost 1 base, J lost 8 bases, and 3 bases stayed unmatched. The CDR3 contains 13 residues. In nucleotides, the CDR3 is TGTGCCAGCAGCTTAGGGACAGGGTTGGGCTACACCTTC. It translates to CASSLGTGLGYTF.

The gene calls are TRBV20-1 and TRBJ2-7; 8 bases fit TRBD1. The CDR3 length is 15 residues. V trimming: 1 base; J trimming: 4 bases; junction bases outside the gene matches: 9. Germline V gene data show CDR1 as DFQATT and CDR2 as SNEGSKA (reference sequence). The chain's CDR3 is CSARANTGGRYEQYF. The CDR3 DNA reads TGCAGTGCTAGAGCCAATACAGGGGGTAGGTACGAGCAGTACTTC.

The CDR3 DNA reads as TGTGCCAGCAGCTTAGGGGGGGATGAAGCTTTCTTT. Amino acid sequence: CASSLGGDEAFF. The rearrangement links TRBV7-2 to TRBJ1-1; possible D gene TRBD1, 5 bases. Looked up from germline, CDR1 is SGHTA and CDR2 is FQGNSA. V was cut by 1 base and J by 7 bases, with 7 bases left in between. The CDR3 has 12 residues.

The chain couples TRBV20-1 to TRBJ2-7; possibly TRBD2 for D (5 bases). The CDR3 spans 12 residues. The V gene lost 0 bases and the J gene lost 6 bases, with 9 bases spanning the gap. Germline lookup yields CDR1 DFQATT and CDR2 SNEGSKA (reference sequence). CDR3 sequence: CSARDLRGEQYF. The CDR3 coding sequence is TGCAGTGCTAGAGATCTCCGGGGCGAGCAGTACTTC.

This clonotype was detected once. This rearrangement joins TRBV29-1 to TRBJ1-1, with D unresolved. V lost 3 bases to trimming and J lost 0 bases, with 11 bases between them. The germline V gene has CDR1 SQVTM and CDR2 ANQGSEA. The CDR3 length is 14 residues. The CDR3 spells CSVELQKMNTEAFF. The CDR3 DNA reads as TGCAGCGTTGAGCTGCAAAAAATGAACACTGAAGCTTTCTTT. Full variable domain (remainder filled in from reference TRBV29-1 and TRBJ1-1): SAVISQKPSRDICQRGTSLTIQCQVDSQVTMMFWYRQQPGQSLTLIATANQGSEATYESGFVIDKFPISRPNLTFSTLTVSNMSPEDSSIYLCSVELQKMNTEAFFGQGTRLTVV.

This clonotype was seen many times. The J gene is TRBJ1-5, the V gene TRBV2, with a weak D call TRBD1 (5 bases). In germline, CDR1 is SNHLY, CDR2 FYNNEI. V was shortened by 4 bases and J by 1 base, with 8 bases between the two germline ends. The CDR3 runs to 14 residues. The CDR3 sequence is CASSVGESNQPQHF. The CDR3 DNA follows: TGTGCCAGCAGTGTGGGGGAAAGCAATCAGCCCCAGCATTTT.

The chain couples TRBV3-1 to TRBJ2-1; TRBD1 matches at 12 bases. CDR1 and CDR2 (germline): LGHDT, YNNKEL (reference sequence). CDR3 length equals 18 residues. J lost 5 bases, V lost 4 bases, and 12 bases had no gene match. The CDR3 DNA reads TGTGCCAGCAGCCCTTCCCCCGGGGGACAGGGGGCTCACAATGAGCAGTTCTTC. As protein: CASSPSPGGQGAHNEQFF.

V usage is TRBV10-1 and J usage is TRBJ2-3; possible D gene TRBD2, 7 bases. The CDR3 is 15 residues long. Trimming removed 7 bases from V and 4 bases from J, with 18 bases in between. CDR1 is WNHNN, CDR2 SYGVQD, per germline (reference sequence). For the CDR3, the DNA is TGCGCCAGCAACGTTCGGGGGGCTAGGTCAGATACGCAGTATTTT. It translates to CASNVRGARSDTQYF.

This sequence joins TRBV19 and TRBJ2-1, with 7 bases fitting TRBD2. The V and J ends lost 6 bases and 7 bases, in that order; junction bases with no gene match: 9. The CDR3 runs 14 residues. CDR1 is LNHDA and CDR2 is SQIVND in the germline V gene (reference sequence). The CDR3 spells CASRVGGPLNEQFF. For the CDR3, the DNA is TGTGCCAGTAGGGTGGGAGGGCCGTTAAATGAGCAGTTCTTC.

A few counts support this clonotype. This chain uses TRBV10-1 with TRBJ1-5, with a tentative D call TRBD1 (5 bases). The CDR3 runs 18 residues. Per the germline V gene, CDR1 is WNHNN and CDR2 is SYGVQD (reference sequence). The V end lost 0 bases, the J end lost 0 bases, and 15 bases lay between the germline ends. CDR3 residues: CASSESLEGGHSNQPQHF. CDR3 DNA: TGCGCCAGCAGTGAGTCGCTGGAGGGTGGACATAGCAATCAGCCCCAGCATTTT.

V is TRBV20-1 and J is TRBJ2-7, with 10 bases aligning to TRBD2. V dropped 0 bases and J dropped 1; count of bases not matched to a gene: 3. The CDR3 has 15 amino acids. The germline CDR1 and CDR2 sequences are DFQATT and SNEGSKA (reference sequence). DNA of the CDR3: TGCAGTGCTAGAGATGGGACTAGCGCTTCCTACGAGCAGTACTTC. It encodes CSARDGTSASYEQYF.

The genes are TRBV11-2 and TRBJ2-1, with 10 bases lining up with TRBD2. CDR1 SGHAT and CDR2 FQNNGV come from the germline V gene. Trimming removed 3 bases from V and 6 bases from J; junction bases left unmatched: 11. The CDR3 contains 17 residues. The CDR3 reads CASSLDARASGGNEQFF. CDR3 coding DNA: TGTGCCAGCAGCTTGGACGCGAGGGCTAGCGGGGGCAATGAGCAGTTCTTC.

The chain combines TRBV7-2 with TRBJ2-7, with 7 bases matching TRBD1. There are 13 residues in the CDR3. Trimming cost V 5 bases and J 5 bases; bases outside gene matches: 6. The germline CDR1 and CDR2 sequences are SGHTA and FQGNSA. The CDR3 DNA sequence: TGTGCCAGCAGCCTGACAGGGTCCCACGAGCAGTACTTC. This codes for CASSLTGSHEQYF.

The rearrangement joins TRBV10-3 to TRBJ2-7, with TRBD1 matching over 10 bases. V lost 10 bases, J lost 2 bases, and 5 bases stayed unmatched. There are 13 residues in the CDR3. CDR1 is ENHRY, CDR2 SYGVKD, per germline. In nucleotides, the CDR3 is TGTGCCAGTATGGGACAGGGGCCCTACGAGCAGTACTTC. Amino acid sequence: CASMGQGPYEQYF.

The chain recombines TRBV25-1 with TRBJ1-1, with 8 nucleotides matching TRBD1. After removal of 11 bases from V and 3 bases from J, the junction contained 8 bases not matched to a gene. CDR3 length equals 13 residues. Germline values: CDR1 MGHDK, CDR2 SYGVNS. CDR3 DNA: TGTGCCGGACGGTCGACAGGGGACACTGAAGCTTTCTTT. Residues: CAGRSTGDTEAFF.

The chain uses TRBV7-3 and TRBJ2-7; 8 bases match TRBD1. Trimming removed 4 bases from V and 3 bases from J; junction bases left unmatched: 2. Germline lookup yields CDR1 SGHTA and CDR2 FQGTGA. This CDR3 comprises 13 residues. In DNA, the CDR3 is TGTGCCAGCAGCTGGGGACAGGACTACGAGCAGTACTTC. The encoded protein is CASSWGQDYEQYF. Filled out from reference TRBV7-3 and TRBJ2-7, the complete variable domain reads GAGVSQTPSNKVTEKGKYVELRCDPISGHTALYWYRQSLGQGPEFLIYFQGTGAADDSGLPNDRFFAVRPEGSVSTLKIQRTERGDSAVYLCASSWGQDYEQYFGPGTRLTVT.

The chain is built from TRBV5-1 and TRBJ2-1; 7 positions agree with TRBD2. Germline CDR1 reads SGHRS; CDR2 reads YFSETQ. The CDR3 extends over 14 amino acids. The trim removed 2 bases at V and 6 bases at J, leaving 5 bases unmatched. The chain's CDR3 is CASSFPGLVNEQFF. For the CDR3, the DNA is TGCGCCAGCAGCTTCCCAGGACTAGTCAATGAGCAGTTCTTC.

This clonotype has a handful of counts. The gene calls are TRBV12-3 or TRBV12-4 and TRBJ2-7; 7 nucleotides match TRBD1. V shed 5 bases, J shed 5 bases, and the junction held 6 bases outside the gene matches. The CDR3 runs to 13 residues. CDR3 sequence: CASSPIQGNEQYF. The CDR3, as DNA: TGTGCCAGCAGTCCAATACAGGGGAACGAGCAGTACTTC.

This clonotype was found once. V is TRBV6-5 and J is TRBJ1-6; the D gene is possibly TRBD1 (5 bases). The CDR3 contains 16 residues. With 6 bases removed from V and 9 bases from J, the gap between germline ends came to 21 bases. In germline, CDR1 is MNHEY, CDR2 SVGAGI. The CDR3 region is CASSYTYPGVSSPLHF. The CDR3 region has the DNA TGTGCCAGCAGCTACACCTACCCGGGGGTCAGTTCACCCCTCCACTTT.